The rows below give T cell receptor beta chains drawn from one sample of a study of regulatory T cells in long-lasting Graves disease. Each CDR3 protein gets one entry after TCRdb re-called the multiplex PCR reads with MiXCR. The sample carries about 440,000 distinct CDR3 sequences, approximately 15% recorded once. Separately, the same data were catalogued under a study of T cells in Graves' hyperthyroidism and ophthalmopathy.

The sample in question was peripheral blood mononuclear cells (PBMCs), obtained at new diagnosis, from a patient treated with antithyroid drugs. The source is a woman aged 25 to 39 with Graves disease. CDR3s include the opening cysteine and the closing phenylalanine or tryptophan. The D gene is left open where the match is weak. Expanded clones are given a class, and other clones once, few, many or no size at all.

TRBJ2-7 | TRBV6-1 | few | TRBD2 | TGTGCCAGCAGCACACAGCGGGGGGCCTACGAGCGGTACTTC | CASSTQRGAYERYF
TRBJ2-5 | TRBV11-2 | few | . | TGTGCCGGCAGCACCTGGGGAACAGGACAAGAGACCCAGTACTTC | CAGSTWGTGQETQYF
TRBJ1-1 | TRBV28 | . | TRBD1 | TGTGCCAGCAGTCTACACTTGACAGGGGGCGTCACTGAAGCTTTCTTT | CASSLHLTGGVTEAFF
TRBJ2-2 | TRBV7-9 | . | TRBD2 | TGTGCCAGCAGCTACATAGCGGGGAACACCGGGGAGCTGTTTTTT | CASSYIAGNTGELFF
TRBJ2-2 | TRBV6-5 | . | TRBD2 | TGTGCCAGCAGTTCTCCCCCGACTAGCGGGAACACCGGGGAGCTGTTTTTT | CASSSPPTSGNTGELFF
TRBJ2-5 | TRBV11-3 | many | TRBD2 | TGTGCCAGCAGTCGAGGACTAGCGGGAGGACAAGAGACCCAGTACTTC | CASSRGLAGGQETQYF
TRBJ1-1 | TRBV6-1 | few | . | TGTGCCAGCGGGGAGGGGATAATCACTGAAGCTTTCTTT | CASGEGIITEAFF
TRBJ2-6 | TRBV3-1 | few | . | TGTGCCAGCAGCCAAACAGGTTTGGCTGGGGCCAACGTCCTGACTTTC | CASSQTGLAGANVLTF
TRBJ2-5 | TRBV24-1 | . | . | TGTGCCACCAGTGATGGGATTGGGGAGACCCAGTACTTC | CATSDGIGETQYF
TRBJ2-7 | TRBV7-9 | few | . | TGTGCCAGCAGCCCAGAAGGGGTCCCACTCTCCTACGAGCAGTACTTC | CASSPEGVPLSYEQYF
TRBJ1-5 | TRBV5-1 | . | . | TGCGCCAGCAGCTCAAACCCAGGAAGCAATCAGCACCAGCATTTT | CASSSNPGSNQHQHF